This passage covers 28 T cell receptor beta chains from one sample sequenced in a study of blood T cell repertoires in COVID-19. Measured with immunoSEQ multiplex PCR; TCRdb has only the in-frame clones, and not every one. The sample has 200,000 to 250,000 clones, 89% seen once. Sequencing was done on a sample of peripheral blood. Source of these receptors: a man between 60 and 75 years old who had recovered from COVID-19.

The chain recombines TRBV7-3 with TRBJ2-7; 8 bases fit TRBD2. The CDR3 is 15 amino acids. Looked up from germline, CDR1 is SGHTA and CDR2 is FQGTGA. V lost 4 bases, J lost 5 bases, and 10 bases stayed unmatched. CDR3 bases: TGTGCCAGCAGCTCCCTGAGGACTAGCATCGACGAGCAGTACTTC. It encodes CASSSLRTSIDEQYF. Supplemented by reference TRBV7-3 and TRBJ2-7, the full variable domain reads GAGVSQTPSNKVTEKGKYVELRCDPISGHTALYWYRQSLGQGPEFLIYFQGTGAADDSGLPNDRFFAVRPEGSVSTLKIQRTERGDSAVYLCASSSLRTSIDEQYFGPGTRLTVT.

This rearrangement joins TRBV5-8 to TRBJ1-5; tentative D call: TRBD1 (5 bases). Deletions cut 4 bases from V and 3 bases from J, with 11 bases between. The CDR3 loop spans 14 amino acids. Germline assignment: CDR1 SGHTS and CDR2 YDEGEE. The CDR3 protein is CASSHDRANQPQHF. CDR3 in DNA: TGTGCCAGCAGCCATGACAGAGCCAATCAGCCCCAGCATTTT.

The rearrangement uses TRBV15 and TRBJ1-2, with TRBD1 matching 11 bases. CDR1 and CDR2 from the germline V gene are LNHNV and YYDKDF (reference sequence). The V segment lost 5 bases and the J segment 8 bases; nucleotides outside the gene matches: 4. The CDR3 covers 13 residues. CDR3 nucleotides: TGTGCCACCAGCGGACAGGGGGCGCCAGGCTACACCTTC. It codes for CATSGQGAPGYTF.

V and J are TRBV11-2 and TRBJ2-7; D gene ambiguous. V was cut by 0 bases and J by 0 bases, with 9 bases left in between. Per germline, CDR1 SGHAT and CDR2 FQNNGV. The CDR3 is made up of 15 amino acids. Here the CDR3 reads CASSLEGSTSYEQYF. CDR3 in DNA: TGTGCCAGCAGCTTAGAGGGCAGTACCTCCTACGAGCAGTACTTC.

This chain joins TRBV9 and TRBJ1-2; tentative D call: TRBD1 (5 bases). Germline CDR1 is SGDLS and CDR2 is YYNGEE. CDR3 length: 13 residues. V lost 3 bases and J lost 8, with 14 bases in between. The CDR3: CASSETGRFGYTF. CDR3 in DNA: TGTGCCAGCAGCGAAACAGGTCGGTTCGGCTACACCTTC.

V and J are TRBV28 and TRBJ2-7; 9 bases map to TRBD2. Germline values: CDR1 MDHEN, CDR2 SYDVKM. The length of the CDR3 is 15 residues. The V gene end was trimmed by 2 bases and the J gene end by 4 bases; junction bases not matched to a gene: 6. The CDR3 spells CASSLAGGSGYEQYF. The CDR3 DNA is TGTGCCAGCAGTTTAGCGGGAGGGTCTGGATACGAGCAGTACTTC. The full variable domain, with the rest looked up from reference TRBV28 and TRBJ2-7, is DVKVTQSSRYLVKRTGEKVFLECVQDMDHENMFWYRQDPGLGLRLIYFSYDVKMKEKGDIPEGYSVSREKKERFSLILESASTNQTSMYLCASSLAGGSGYEQYFGPGTRLTVT.

The chain links TRBV7-2 to TRBJ2-1; TRBD2 agrees at 8 bases. Germline values: CDR1 SGHTA, CDR2 FQGNSA. With 5 bases clipped from V and 6 bases from J, the junction kept 12 bases outside the gene matches. The CDR3 is 16 amino acids. The CDR3 nucleotides read TGTGCCAGCAGCAAAGGGAGAGCGGGAGAGGGCAATGAGCAGTTCTTC. Its protein product is CASSKGRAGEGNEQFF.

The chain links TRBV5-8 to TRBJ1-5; no clear D. CDR1 and CDR2 from the germline V gene are SGHTS and YDEGEE. V was trimmed by 2 bases and J by 2 bases, leaving 11 bases between them. The CDR3 contains 15 residues. CDR3 amino acids: CASSLEGVGNQPQHF. The CDR3 region has the DNA TGTGCCAGCAGCTTAGAGGGTGTAGGCAATCAGCCCCAGCATTTT.

V and J are TRBV27 and TRBJ1-4, with TRBD1 matching 7 bases. The CDR3 length is 17 residues. Germline values: CDR1 MNHEY, CDR2 SMNVEV (reference sequence). J was trimmed by 7 bases and V by 7 bases; bases with no gene match: 18. CDR3 in amino acids: CASTKEGGANRREKLFF. For the CDR3, the DNA is TGTGCCAGCACTAAAGAAGGGGGCGCAAACCGACGTGAAAAACTGTTTTTT.

The chain recombines TRBV9 with TRBJ1-1; perhaps TRBD1 as D (6 bases). Trimming took 0 bases from V and 0 from J, leaving 9 bases between them. This CDR3 contains 15 residues. Looked up from germline, CDR1 is SGDLS and CDR2 is YYNGEE. CDR3 region: CASSVGGGMNTEAFF. CDR3 coding DNA: TGTGCCAGCAGCGTAGGAGGGGGAATGAACACTGAAGCTTTCTTT.

This clone was counted only a few times. The CDR3 DNA follows: TGCGCCAGCAGCCTCCTTGGCGGGACAGGTCGCTACAATGAGCAGTTCTTC. Amino acid sequence: CASSLLGGTGRYNEQFF. This chain uses TRBV4-1 with TRBJ2-1, with 8 bases fitting TRBD1. Germline-derived CDR1 and CDR2 are MGHRA and YSYEKL. The V gene end was trimmed by 4 bases and the J gene end by 3 bases; junction bases not matched to a gene: 11. The CDR3 extends over 17 amino acids.

The chain couples TRBV11-1 to TRBJ2-1; the match to TRBD2 covers 14 bases. The germline gives CDR1 SGHAT, CDR2 FQDESV (reference sequence). V trimming: 6 bases; J trimming: 8 bases; junction bases outside the gene matches: 9. The CDR3 spans 16 residues. The CDR3 DNA sequence: TGTGCCAGCAGTTTTGGGACTAGCGGGAGTCGAGATGAGCAGTTCTTC. This translates into CASSFGTSGSRDEQFF.

This chain uses TRBV6-4 with TRBJ2-2, with a possible D match to TRBD1 (5 bases). The CDR3 has 16 amino acids. V dropped 0 bases and J dropped 4 bases, with 12 bases sitting between them. The germline V gene has CDR1 MRHNA and CDR2 SNTAGT. CDR3 in DNA: TGTGCCAGCAGTGACTCGTTTGGGCAGGGCACCGGGGAGCTGTTTTTT. Translating it yields CASSDSFGQGTGELFF.

The chain has TRBV7-3 and TRBJ2-5; TRBD2 is a possible D gene (5 bases). V was pared by 2 bases and J by 2 bases, with 9 bases between. Germline V lookup: CDR1 SGHTA, CDR2 FQGTGA. This CDR3 is 14 amino acids long. In DNA form, the CDR3 reads TGTGCCAGCAGCTTAGGAGGATCTCAAGAGACCCAGTACTTC. Translating it yields CASSLGGSQETQYF.

V and J are TRBV7-2 and TRBJ2-7; tentatively, D is TRBD1 (6 bases). This CDR3 is built from 18 residues. Trimming removed 1 base from V and 3 bases from J, with 22 bases in between. Germline assignment: CDR1 SGHTA and CDR2 FQGNSA. CDR3 coding DNA: TGTGCCAGCAGCTTAGGATTCGGTGGGGGCACGTTGGTCTACGAGCAGTACTTC. It is translated as CASSLGFGGGTLVYEQYF.

The V call is TRBV7-8, the J call TRBJ2-7, with D perhaps matching TRBD1 (5 bases). CDR1 is SGHVS, CDR2 FQNEAQ, per germline. The CDR3 runs 14 residues. Trimming pared 3 bases from V and 0 bases from J, leaving 9 bases between. The DNA for the CDR3 is TGTGCCAGCAGCTTTCGACAGAGCTCCTACGAGCAGTACTTC. It is translated as CASSFRQSSYEQYF. The full variable domain, rest sourced from reference TRBV7-8 and TRBJ2-7, is GAGVSQSPRYKVAKRGQDVALRCDPISGHVSLFWYQQALGQGPEFLTYFQNEAQLDKSGLPSDRFFAERPEGSVSTLKIQRTQQEDSAVYLCASSFRQSSYEQYFGPGTRLTVT.

This chain links TRBV2 with TRBJ2-7; 9 bases line up with TRBD1. Germline CDR1 and CDR2: SNHLY and FYNNEI. After removal of 6 bases from V and 5 bases from J, the junction contained 5 bases not matched to a gene. This CDR3 has 13 amino acids. In nucleotides, the CDR3 is TGTGCCAGCAGCCAGGACAGGGGCGACGAGCAGTACTTC. Translated: CASSQDRGDEQYF.

V and J are TRBV2 and TRBJ2-3, with D possibly being TRBD2 (6 bases). Germline values: CDR1 SNHLY, CDR2 FYNNEI. The V and J ends lost 7 bases and 5 bases respectively, with 16 bases between them. The CDR3 covers 14 residues. The CDR3 DNA follows: TGTGCCAGCAAGGGTCGGGAGTATTTAGATACGCAGTATTTT. This encodes CASKGREYLDTQYF.

CDR3 sequence reads: CASSEGIAGLVTF. The CDR3 DNA reads as TGTGCCAGCAGTGAGGGGATTGCGGGTTTGGTTACCTTC. The gene calls are TRBV6-1 and TRBJ1-2; no clear D. V dropped 3 bases and J dropped 14 bases, with 19 bases sitting between them. CDR1 and CDR2 (germline): MNHNS, SASEGT. The CDR3 is made up of 13 amino acids.

The chain couples TRBV3-1 (or the pseudogene TRBV3-2) to TRBJ1-2, with a tentative D call TRBD1 (6 bases). Germline CDR1 LGHDT, CDR2 YNNKEL (reference sequence). This CDR3 comprises 15 residues. Trimming removed 2 bases from V and 4 bases from J, with 14 bases in between. The CDR3 DNA reads TGTGCCAGCAGCCAAAGGGGGGGCTTAAGCTATGGCTACACCTTC. Amino acids: CASSQRGGLSYGYTF.

The V gene is TRBV5-1, the J gene TRBJ2-2, with D perhaps TRBD1 (5 bases). Germline V gene lookup returns CDR1 SGHRS and CDR2 YFSETQ. V dropped 0 bases and J dropped 6 bases, with 12 bases sitting between them. The CDR3 extends over 15 amino acids. CDR3 amino acids: CASSLVGRAAGELFF. CDR3 DNA sequence: TGCGCCAGCAGCTTGGTTGGCAGGGCGGCCGGGGAGCTGTTTTTT. Using reference TRBV5-1 and TRBJ2-2 for the parts outside the CDR3, the full variable domain is KAGVTQTPRYLIKTRGQQVTLSCSPISGHRSVSWYQQTPGQGLQFLFEYFSETQRNKGNFPGRFSGRQFSNSRSEMNVSTLELGDSALYLCASSLVGRAAGELFFGEGSRLTVL.

This clone was seen a single time. The gene calls are TRBV19 and TRBJ1-2; possible D gene TRBD1, 5 bases. Per germline, CDR1 LNHDA and CDR2 SQIVND (reference sequence). The CDR3 runs to 17 residues. Trimming removed 0 bases at V and 2 bases at J, with 16 bases between. The CDR3 DNA reads as TGTGCCAGTAGTATAGACCCTGGACGCAGGGCAAACTATGGCTACACCTTC. Translation: CASSIDPGRRANYGYTF.

The J gene is TRBJ1-6, the V gene TRBV3-1 (or the pseudogene TRBV3-2); maybe TRBD1 (6 bases). V was pared by 9 bases and J by 7 bases, with 16 bases between. CDR1 and CDR2 (germline): LGHDT, YNNKEL (reference sequence). This CDR3 is 14 amino acids long. CDR3 region: CASSLDSPNSPLHF. The CDR3 nucleotides are TGTGCCAGTTCCCTGGACAGCCCCAATTCACCCCTCCACTTT.

The V call is TRBV15, the J call TRBJ2-7; 14 bases align to TRBD2. Trimming at V came to 4 bases and at J to 3 bases, leaving 14 bases not matched to a gene. The CDR3 is made up of 19 amino acids. CDR1 is LNHNV and CDR2 is YYDKDF in the germline V gene (reference sequence). DNA for the CDR3: TGTGCCACCAGCACCGCAGACGGACTAGCGGGAGGAAGGGTCTACGAGCAGTACTTC. Its translation: CATSTADGLAGGRVYEQYF. Based on the CDR3 plus reference TRBV15 and TRBJ2-7, the full variable domain is DAMVIQNPRYQVTQFGKPVTLSCSQTLNHNVMYWYQQKSSQAPKLLFHYYDKDFNNEADTPDNFQSRRPNTSFCFLDIRSPGLGDTAMYLCATSTADGLAGGRVYEQYFGPGTRLTVT.

This clone was seen a few times. This sequence joins TRBV11-2 and TRBJ2-3, with 12 bases matching TRBD2. V was clipped by 5 bases and J by 4 bases; unmatched bases: 4. CDR3 length equals 15 residues. Germline assignment: CDR1 SGHAT and CDR2 FQNNGV. In nucleotides, the CDR3 is TGTGCCAGCAGCGTACTAGCGGGGGGCCCAGATACGCAGTATTTT. This codes for CASSVLAGGPDTQYF.

The chain links TRBV7-2 to TRBJ2-7; D unresolved. The germline CDR1 and CDR2 sequences are SGHTA and FQGNSA. The CDR3 runs 15 residues. The V end was cut by 1 base, the J end by 6 bases, with 16 bases between. In DNA form, the CDR3 reads TGTGCCAGCAGCTTAGGTCGGGTGGGTGGCGGCGAGCAGTACTTC. Its protein product is CASSLGRVGGGEQYF. Filled out from reference TRBV7-2 and TRBJ2-7, the complete variable domain reads GAGVSQSPSNKVTEKGKDVELRCDPISGHTALYWYRQSLGQGLEFLIYFQGNSAPDKSGLPSDRFSAERTGGSVSTLTIQRTQQEDSAVYLCASSLGRVGGGEQYFGPGTRLTVT.

V usage is TRBV7-9 and J usage is TRBJ2-7; 15 nucleotides align to TRBD2. CDR3 length equals 15 residues. V gave up 4 bases and J gave up 4 bases; unmatched junction bases: 2. Germline V CDR1 and CDR2: SEHNR, FQNEAQ (reference sequence). CDR3 in amino acids: CASSSGLAGGYEQYF. In DNA, the CDR3 is TGTGCCAGCAGCTCCGGACTAGCGGGAGGGTACGAGCAGTACTTC.

V gene TRBV19 combines with J gene TRBJ1-1; D ambiguous. Germline CDR1 and CDR2: LNHDA and SQIVND (reference sequence). V gave up 7 bases and J gave up 4 bases, with 13 bases separating them. The CDR3 sequence is 13 residues long. The CDR3, as DNA: TGTGCCAGTAATCCTCAGAGGGTCACTGAAGCTTTCTTT. Amino acid sequence: CASNPQRVTEAFF.